Listed here are 5 T cell receptor beta chains from one sample, sequenced in a study of blood T cell repertoires in COVID-19. Profiling relied on immunoSEQ multiplex PCR, and the TCRdb table lists in-frame clones only, not all of them. The sample contains some 490,000 clones, approximately 90% of which appear only once. The material sequenced was PBMCs or T cells enriched from blood (not recorded which). The receptors derive from a woman between 55 and 75 years old who had recovered from COVID-19.

The V call is TRBV10-3, the J call TRBJ2-2; 8 nucleotides align to TRBD2. With 3 bases clipped from V and 5 bases from J, the junction kept 8 bases outside the gene matches. Germline-derived CDR1 and CDR2 are ENHRY and SYGVKD. The CDR3 is made up of 16 amino acids. CDR3 in DNA: TGTGCCATCAGTGACTCGAGCGGGGGATGGACCGGGGAGCTGTTTTTT. Protein sequence: CAISDSSGGWTGELFF.

This chain links TRBV2 with TRBJ2-3; maybe TRBD2 (6 bases). The length of the CDR3 is 14 residues. The germline V gene has CDR1 SNHLY and CDR2 FYNNEI. V gave up 2 bases and J gave up 6 bases, with 12 bases separating them. In nucleotides, the CDR3 is TGTGCCAGCAGTGAAAATGGTGGGAGGGATACGCAGTATTTT. It specifies CASSENGGRDTQYF.

This chain joins TRBV4-1 and TRBJ1-1; D gene uncertain. In germline, CDR1 is MGHRA, CDR2 YSYEKL. The CDR3 sequence is 14 residues long. The ends were cut back, 1 base at V and 4 bases at J, with 10 bases in the middle. This chain's CDR3 is CASSQVRESTEAFF. The CDR3, as DNA: TGCGCCAGCAGCCAAGTTCGGGAGAGCACTGAAGCTTTCTTT.

This sequence joins TRBV29-1 and TRBJ1-1, with 7 bases identical to TRBD1. Unmatched junction bases numbered 10, after V lost 6 bases and J lost 0 bases. The CDR3 extends over 15 amino acids. Germline V gene sequence: CDR1 SQVTM, CDR2 ANQGSEA. The DNA of the CDR3 is TGCAGCGTGGGAGGAGGGGGCGGTCTGAACACTGAAGCTTTCTTT. Translating gives CSVGGGGGLNTEAFF.

The rearrangement links TRBV6-1 to TRBJ1-3; D is possibly TRBD1 (5 bases). The V end lost 3 bases, the J end lost 1 base, and 13 bases lay between the germline ends. The CDR3 has 16 amino acids. Germline lookup yields CDR1 MNHNS and CDR2 SASEGT. This chain's CDR3 is CASSDPGQRSGNTIYF. DNA of the CDR3: TGTGCCAGCAGTGACCCAGGGCAGAGGTCTGGAAACACCATATATTTT.